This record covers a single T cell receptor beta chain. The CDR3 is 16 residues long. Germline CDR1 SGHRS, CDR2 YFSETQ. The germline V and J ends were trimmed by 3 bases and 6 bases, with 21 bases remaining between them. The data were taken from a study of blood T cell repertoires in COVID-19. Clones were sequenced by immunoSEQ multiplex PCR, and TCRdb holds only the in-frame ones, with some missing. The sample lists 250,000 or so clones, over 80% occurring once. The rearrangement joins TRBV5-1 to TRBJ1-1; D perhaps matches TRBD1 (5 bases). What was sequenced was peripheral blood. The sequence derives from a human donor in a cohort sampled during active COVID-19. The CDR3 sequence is CASSSTGGNLGAEAFF. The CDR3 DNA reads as TGCGCCAGCAGCTCCACCGGGGGGAACCTAGGGGCTGAAGCTTTCTTT.